This is a list of T cell receptor beta chains from one sample in a study of blood T cell repertoires in COVID-19. The table came from immunoSEQ multiplex PCR; TCRdb's copy has only in-frame clones and leaves some out. The data show 150,000 to 160,000 clones, roughly 80% seen once. Sample: peripheral blood. The origin of the receptors is a woman aged 60-70 years with COVID-19, enrolled during active disease. Each CDR3 is given with its conserved first and last residue. A D gene is named only where the DNA matches it firmly. A clone size is listed for some rows: how often the clone was seen (once, few, many), or a class if it is expanded.

V gene	D gene	J gene	clone size	CDR3 DNA	CDR3 protein
TRBV19	-	TRBJ1-3	-	TGTGCCAGTAGTATTCAGGGGCTACCCTACTCTGGAAACACCATATATTTT	CASSIQGLPYSGNTIYF
TRBV5-8	-	TRBJ1-3	-	TGTGCCAGCAGCTTGGCAGGCGCTTCTGGAAACACCATATATTTT	CASSLAGASGNTIYF
TRBV3-1/TRBV3-2	-	TRBJ1-6	-	TGTGCCAGCAGCCAAGAAGGTCGCAGGGATGGTTCACCCCTCCACTTT	CASSQEGRRDGSPLHF
TRBV18	-	TRBJ2-5	-	TGTGCCAGCTCACCCCTTCAAGAGACCCAGTACTTC	CASSPLQETQYF
TRBV18	TRBD1	TRBJ2-1	once	TGTGCCAGCTCCCTTGGGACAGGCTCCTACAATGAGCAGTTCTTC	CASSLGTGSYNEQFF
TRBV6-5	-	TRBJ2-2	-	TGTGCCAGCAGTTGGGACTCCGTGAACACCGGGGAGCTGTTTTTT	CASSWDSVNTGELFF
TRBV3-1/TRBV3-2	-	TRBJ1-5	-	TGTGCCAGCAGCCAGTCGCTGGCGGGGTCCAATCAGCCCCAGCATTTT	CASSQSLAGSNQPQHF
TRBV11-3	TRBD2	TRBJ2-3	-	TGTGCCAGCAGCTTGAGGGGACTAGCGGGACCAGATACGCAGTATTTT	CASSLRGLAGPDTQYF
TRBV30	TRBD1	TRBJ1-3	-	TGTGCCTGGAACAGGGGCCGTAACACCATATATTTT	CAWNRGRNTIYF
TRBV19	-	TRBJ1-5	few	TGTGCCAGTAGTTCAGTAACCAATCAGCCCCAGCATTTT	CASSSVTNQPQHF
TRBV10-2	-	TRBJ1-2	few	TGCGCCAGCAGCGACCAGGGGCTCAACTATGGCTACACCTTC	CASSDQGLNYGYTF
TRBV18	-	TRBJ1-4	few	TGTGCCAGCTCACCCACCGGGGAGATTAATGAAAAACTGTTTTTT	CASSPTGEINEKLFF
TRBV10-3	-	TRBJ1-4	once	TGTGCCATCAGTGGGGGGCAGGGTGAAAAACTGTTTTTT	CAISGGQGEKLFF
TRBV2	-	TRBJ2-7	-	TGTGCCAGCAGACGGGGTAGGGAGGTTGACGAGCAGTACTTC	CASRRGREVDEQYF
TRBV28	TRBD1	TRBJ1-2	few	TGTGCCAGCAGTGGGACCGGGACAGCGTATGGCTACACCTTC	CASSGTGTAYGYTF
TRBV6-5	TRBD1	TRBJ1-5	-	TGTGCCAGCAGCGCGGGACAGACAAATCAGCCCCAGCATTTT	CASSAGQTNQPQHF
TRBV5-1	-	TRBJ2-1	-	TGCGCCAGCAGCTTGCGGGACATGGCCAATGAGCAGTTCTTC	CASSLRDMANEQFF
TRBV7-9	-	TRBJ1-2	-	TGTGCCAGCAGCTTAGGGGCCTATGGCTACACCTTC	CASSLGAYGYTF
TRBV3-1/TRBV3-2	TRBD2	TRBJ2-3	-	TGTGCCAGCAGCCAAGATTTTCGCGGGGGGGTCTCAGATACGCAGTATTTT	CASSQDFRGGVSDTQYF
TRBV21-1	-	TRBJ2-7	-	TGTGCCAGCAGCAAAGCGCTTTCGGGGGGATCCTACGAGCAGTACTTC	CASSKALSGGSYEQYF
TRBV7-8	-	TRBJ1-1	-	TGTGCCAGCAGCTTAGTCCTATTGAACACTGAAGCTTTCTTT	CASSLVLLNTEAFF
TRBV20-1	-	TRBJ1-1	-	TGCAGTGCTAGTGATCCCCGAGGGTCGGACACTGAAGCTTTCTTT	CSASDPRGSDTEAFF
TRBV7-8	TRBD1	TRBJ1-1	-	TGTGCCAGCAGACCCACCGGGACAGGGGTTCTGCAGGACACTGAAGCTTTCTTT	CASRPTGTGVLQDTEAFF
TRBV15	-	TRBJ2-3	-	TGTGCCACCAGCGGCCACACAGATACGCAGTATTTT	CATSGHTDTQYF
TRBV9	TRBD1	TRBJ2-1	-	TGTGCCAGCAGCGCGGGACAGGTAAACAATGAGCAGTTCTTC	CASSAGQVNNEQFF
TRBV5-1	TRBD1	TRBJ1-2	-	TGCGCCAGCAGCTCACAGGGGGCAAACTATGGCTACACCTTC	CASSSQGANYGYTF
TRBV29-1	-	TRBJ2-1	-	TGCAGCGTTGAAGTAACCACTAGCTCCTACAATGAGCAGTTCTTC	CSVEVTTSSYNEQFF
TRBV7-8	TRBD1	TRBJ2-2	-	TGTGCCAGCCGACAGGGGGCGCAAACCGGGGAGCTGTTTTTT	CASRQGAQTGELFF
TRBV29-1	TRBD1	TRBJ2-2	-	TGCAGCGTTCTTTCCCGGGACAGGGGGAGCACCGGGGAGCTGTTTTTT	CSVLSRDRGSTGELFF
TRBV5-1	-	TRBJ1-3	-	TGCGCCAGCAGCACACAGAGCTCTGGAAACACCATATATTTT	CASSTQSSGNTIYF
TRBV5-1	-	TRBJ2-3	-	TGCGCCAGCAGCTTGACTATCACAGATACGCAGTATTTT	CASSLTITDTQYF
TRBV7-3	TRBD2	TRBJ2-1	few	TGTGCCAGCAGCTCACAGCGGGATCGGAATGAGCAGTTCTTC	CASSSQRDRNEQFF
TRBV10-1	TRBD2	TRBJ2-2	-	TGCGCCAGCAGTGAAGCGGGGGCCGGCACCGGGGAGCTGTTTTTT	CASSEAGAGTGELFF
TRBV2	TRBD1	TRBJ1-3	-	TGTGCCAGCAGTGAAGGGACAGGGCCTGGAAACACCATATATTTT	CASSEGTGPGNTIYF
TRBV6-5	TRBD1	TRBJ1-3	-	TGTGCCAGCAGGACCCGACAGGGCGCCATATATTTT	CASRTRQGAIYF
TRBV27	TRBD2	TRBJ2-1	-	TGTGCCAGCAGTCTCCGACTAGCGAACAATGAGCAGTTCTTC	CASSLRLANNEQFF
TRBV19	TRBD1	TRBJ2-2	-	TGTGCCACCCTGGACAGGAGAAACACCGGGGAGCTGTTTTTT	CATLDRRNTGELFF
TRBV10-2	TRBD1	TRBJ2-1	-	TGCGCCAGCAGTGAGTCAGGGGGCACGCAGTTCTTC	CASSESGGTQFF
TRBV2	-	TRBJ1-2	-	TGTGCCAGCAGTACCAACAGGATGGATGGCTACACCTTC	CASSTNRMDGYTF
TRBV7-3	-	TRBJ2-4	-	TGTGCCAGCAGCTCTGTCGGGGGAGCCAAAAACATTCAGTACTTC	CASSSVGGAKNIQYF